One and the same sample provided the 20 T cell receptor beta chains below, sequenced in a study of cytomegalovirus exposure and HLA in healthy donors. Primers: 60 Vbeta forward and 13 Jbeta reverse. Produced via immunoSEQ multiplex PCR; TCRdb's table is partial and in-frame only. Altogether about 200,000 clones are present, 65% to 85% being singletons, with the ten largest covering 1.5% to 2%. What was sequenced was PBMCs. The receptor source for this set is a man aged 18 to 29 in good health and CMV-seronegative.

This sequence joins TRBV29-1 and TRBJ1-4; a possible D gene is TRBD1 (6 bases). The V and J ends lost 4 bases and 4 bases respectively, with 19 bases between them. The CDR3 runs 16 residues. Looked up from germline, CDR1 is SQVTM and CDR2 is ANQGSEA. CDR3 sequence (DNA): TGCAGCGTTGGGGGTGGGCCAGGGGCGAGTAATGAAAAACTGTTTTTT. It is translated as CSVGGGPGASNEKLFF.

This clone was seen only a few times. CDR3 amino acids: CASSSPDYPHTGELFF. CDR3 coding DNA: TGTGCCAGCAGTTCCCCGGACTATCCCCACACCGGGGAGCTGTTTTTT. The J gene is TRBJ2-2, the V gene TRBV2; the D gene is possibly TRBD2 (6 bases). V lost 5 bases to trimming and J lost 3 bases, with 16 bases between them. The germline CDR1 and CDR2 sequences are SNHLY and FYNNEI. This CDR3 has 16 amino acids.

The chain uses TRBV4-1 and TRBJ2-3; 8 bases align to TRBD1. Losses at the gene ends were 4 bases for V and 0 bases for J; bases not matched to a gene: 3. The CDR3 totals 15 residues. Germline lookup yields CDR1 MGHRA and CDR2 YSYEKL. In nucleotides, the CDR3 is TGCGCCAGCAGCCGGACAGGGAGTAGCACAGATACGCAGTATTTT. Amino acids: CASSRTGSSTDTQYF.

This chain connects TRBV9 to TRBJ2-3, with 7 positions matching TRBD2. This CDR3 region has 15 residues. The germline V gene has CDR1 SGDLS and CDR2 YYNGEE. V gave up 5 bases and J gave up 3 bases; unmatched junction bases: 9. The CDR3 coding sequence is TGTGCCAGCAGGAGCTCAGGGAGGGAGACAGATACGCAGTATTTT. It encodes CASRSSGRETDTQYF.

The CDR3 coding sequence is TGTGCCAGCAGCTTGGCAGGGAACTCCTACGAGCAGTACTTC. Translating gives CASSLAGNSYEQYF. V usage is TRBV5-6 and J usage is TRBJ2-7, with a possible D match to TRBD1 (5 bases). The CDR3 extends over 14 amino acids. Per germline, CDR1 SGHDT and CDR2 YYEEEE. V was trimmed by 0 bases and J by 0 bases, leaving 7 bases between them.

The genes are TRBV28 and TRBJ1-5; the D gene is possibly TRBD1 (6 bases). The CDR3 contains 15 residues. From germline, CDR1 is MDHEN and CDR2 SYDVKM. Deletions cut 5 bases from V and 3 bases from J, with 14 bases between. CDR3 protein: CASSTTDSPNQPQHF. CDR3 nucleotide sequence: TGTGCCAGCAGTACCACGGACAGCCCCAATCAGCCCCAGCATTTT.

This chain uses TRBV29-1 with TRBJ1-2; 9 nucleotides line up with TRBD1. The CDR3 totals 13 residues. Germline V lookup: CDR1 SQVTM, CDR2 ANQGSEA. V shed 6 bases, J shed 7 bases, and the junction held 9 bases outside the gene matches. CDR3 in DNA: TGCAGCGTCGCATCACAGGGGGCGCGTGGCTACACCTTC. Amino acids: CSVASQGARGYTF.

The chain employs TRBV9 and TRBJ2-1; 14 bases match TRBD2. This CDR3 is 18 amino acids long. Germline V gene lookup returns CDR1 SGDLS and CDR2 YYNGEE. Trimming cost V 3 bases and J 10 bases; bases outside gene matches: 15. The CDR3 DNA is TGTGCCAGCAGCGCGCGAGGGCGGACTAGCGGGGGGTTTATCGAGCAGTTCTTC. Translation: CASSARGRTSGGFIEQFF.

The genes are TRBV15 and TRBJ2-6; tentative D call: TRBD1 (5 bases). V was clipped by 6 bases and J by 0 bases, with 12 bases between them. The germline gives CDR1 LNHNV, CDR2 YYDKDF (reference sequence). CDR3 length equals 16 residues. CDR3 bases: TGTGCCACCAGGTTGACAGAACCCTCTGGGGCCAACGTCCTGACTTTC. This encodes CATRLTEPSGANVLTF.

This clone was seen a few times. The chain is built from TRBV6-1 and TRBJ1-6; no firm D call. V lost 2 bases, J lost 6 bases, and 8 bases lay in between. This CDR3 contains 14 residues. Germline V lookup: CDR1 MNHNS, CDR2 SASEGT. The CDR3 sequence is CASSENSANSPLHF. CDR3 DNA sequence: TGTGCCAGCAGTGAAAACAGTGCTAATTCACCCCTCCACTTT.

This sequence joins TRBV18 and TRBJ2-1, with a weak D call TRBD1 (6 bases). The V gene lost 3 bases and the J gene lost 0 bases, with 24 bases spanning the gap. This CDR3 has 20 amino acids. Germline CDR1 reads KGHSH; CDR2 reads LQKENI. CDR3 in DNA: TGTGCCAGCTCACCTAGGCGGTTAGGACAGCGACACCCCTCCTACAATGAGCAGTTCTTC. Translation: CASSPRRLGQRHPSYNEQFF. Full variable domain (rest looked up from reference TRBV18 and TRBJ2-1): NAGVMQNPRHLVRRRGQEARLRCSPMKGHSHVYWYRQLPEEGLKFMVYLQKENIIDESGMPKERFSAEFPKEGPSILRIQQVVRGDSAAYFCASSPRRLGQRHPSYNEQFFGPGTRLTVL.

The chain links TRBV6-5 to TRBJ1-2; D possibly corresponds to TRBD1 (6 bases). Germline loops: CDR1 MNHEY, CDR2 SVGAGI. The CDR3 sequence is 16 residues long. V was pared by 0 bases and J by 0 bases, with 11 bases between. The CDR3 spells CASSYSGQGTNYGYTF. The CDR3 nucleotides are TGTGCCAGCAGTTACTCAGGCCAGGGGACTAACTATGGCTACACCTTC.

This sequence joins TRBV5-4 and TRBJ2-1; TRBD2 matches at 9 bases. The V gene's germline CDR1 is SGHNT and CDR2 YYREEE (reference sequence). The ends lost 5 bases at V and 4 bases at J; junction bases unmatched: 7. This CDR3 comprises 15 residues. The chain's CDR3 is CASRKAGGSYNEQFF. For the CDR3, the DNA is TGTGCCAGCAGGAAAGCGGGGGGCTCGTACAATGAGCAGTTCTTC.

The V and J genes are TRBV7-8 and TRBJ2-7, with D possibly TRBD1 on 6 matching bases. This CDR3 is 14 amino acids long. V shed 4 bases and J shed 2 bases, with 12 bases lying between them. Germline loops: CDR1 SGHVS, CDR2 FQNEAQ. In DNA form, the CDR3 reads TGTGCCAGCAGCTGGGGGCTCGAAGCCTACGAGCAGTACTTC. This codes for CASSWGLEAYEQYF.

The chain combines TRBV19 with TRBJ2-6, with 9 bases fitting TRBD2. Germline V gene data show CDR1 as LNHDA and CDR2 as SQIVND (reference sequence). The CDR3 consists of 16 residues. The J segment lost 1 base and the V segment lost 6 bases, leaving 4 bases of the junction unmatched. This CDR3 reads CASRWAGGSGANVLTF. CDR3 coding DNA: TGTGCCAGTAGATGGGCGGGGGGGTCTGGGGCCAACGTCCTGACTTTC.

This clone was counted between two and nine times. The DNA of the CDR3 is TGTGCCAGCAGCCCCGGACAGGGGATCGCCTACGAGCAGTACTTC. This codes for CASSPGQGIAYEQYF. V usage is TRBV4-2 and J usage is TRBJ2-7; 9 bases map to TRBD1. Germline CDR1 is LGHNA and CDR2 is YNFKEQ. Trimming removed 4 bases from V and 2 bases from J; junction bases left unmatched: 6. The CDR3 loop spans 15 amino acids.

This clone turned up a few times. This rearrangement joins TRBV5-1 to TRBJ2-3; no definite D call. V gave up 0 bases and J gave up 0 bases, with 8 bases separating them. The CDR3 has 15 residues. From germline, CDR1 is SGHRS and CDR2 YFSETQ. The CDR3 here is CASSLEAPSTDTQYF. The CDR3 DNA reads as TGCGCCAGCAGCTTGGAAGCACCTAGCACAGATACGCAGTATTTT.

The chain recombines TRBV18 with TRBJ1-5, with 7 bases fitting TRBD1. With V trimmed by 4 bases and J by 0 bases, 6 bases remained unmatched. This CDR3 is 16 amino acids long. The V gene's germline CDR1 is KGHSH and CDR2 LQKENI. The CDR3 DNA sequence: TGTGCCAGCTCACAATCTGGGACAGTTAGCAATCAGCCCCAGCATTTT. This sequence encodes CASSQSGTVSNQPQHF. The full variable domain, in which reference TRBV18 and TRBJ1-5 provide the parts outside the CDR3, is NAGVMQNPRHLVRRRGQEARLRCSPMKGHSHVYWYRQLPEEGLKFMVYLQKENIIDESGMPKERFSAEFPKEGPSILRIQQVVRGDSAAYFCASSQSGTVSNQPQHFGDGTRLSIL.

The J gene is TRBJ1-5, the V gene TRBV13; D gene uncertain. The CDR3 has 14 amino acids. Trimming left V 0 bases short and J 4 bases short, with 7 bases between. CDR1 and CDR2 (germline): PRHDT, FYEKMQ (reference sequence). This CDR3 reads CASSLGLGNQPQHF. Written as DNA, the CDR3 is TGTGCCAGCAGCTTAGGCCTAGGAAATCAGCCCCAGCATTTT.

The chain joins TRBV7-2 to TRBJ2-7; 7 bases are a match to TRBD1. The CDR3 covers 15 residues. With V trimmed by 2 bases and J by 2 bases, 6 bases remained unmatched. Per the germline V gene, CDR1 is SGHTA and CDR2 is FQGNSA. CDR3 residues: CASSLSTGIAYEQYF. As DNA, the CDR3 is TGTGCCAGCAGCTTATCGACAGGGATAGCCTACGAGCAGTACTTC. Complete variable domain (other parts from reference TRBV7-2 and TRBJ2-7): GAGVSQSPSNKVTEKGKDVELRCDPISGHTALYWYRQSLGQGLEFLIYFQGNSAPDKSGLPSDRFSAERTGGSVSTLTIQRTQQEDSAVYLCASSLSTGIAYEQYFGPGTRLTVT.